This note documents a single T cell receptor (beta chain) sequence. TCRdb's copy holds only in-frame clones and misses some; the assay was immunoSEQ multiplex PCR. The sample includes roughly 400,000 clones, 75% to 95% of them seen just once. Trimming cost V 0 bases and J 0 bases, with 12 bases left between them. This CDR3 spans 17 amino acids. Looked up from germline, CDR1 is LGHNA and CDR2 is YNFKEQ. This entry comes from a study of control samples from healthy donors and cancer patients. The origin of this receptor is a man aged 35 to 55 with head and neck cancer. The chain couples TRBV4-2 to TRBJ2-1; TRBD2 is a possible D gene (5 bases). Sequenced material: PBMCs. The CDR3 here is CASSQDRAGPSYNEQFF. Here the CDR3 DNA reads TGTGCCAGCAGCCAAGATAGGGCGGGTCCCTCCTACAATGAGCAGTTCTTC.